The TCR beta chain described here comes from a study of control samples from healthy donors and cancer patients (dated by TCRdb to the early 2020s). Points on this clone: There is no known antigen for this receptor. No much larger clone exists at a distance of one base, and base qualities are not known.

Trimming costs V 4 bases and J 7 bases, and their ends lie 13 bases apart. The germline V gene specifies LGHNA as CDR1 and YSLEER as CDR2. From cysteine to phenylalanine, the CDR3 is 14 amino acids long. CDR3 DNA only is kept here, 42 bases in frame from base 1. Library construction relied on the immunoSEQ multiplex PCR assay. TCRdb carries this immuneACCESS record with in-frame sequences only. Its versions omit some clonotypes, under half of them owing to an unresolved V gene in the studies checked, with the rest unexplained. Present in this sample are around 68,000 clones, 75% to 85% of which were seen just once. More than 15% of the sample is taken by the ten largest.

Sequencing was carried out using blood. This receptor was identified in a man aged 55 to 69 in good health. The rearranged chain carries TRBV4-3 and TRBJ2-2, with no D gene named confidently. This receptor carries the CDR3 CASSPAGFGGELFF. The DNA sequence follows: TGCGCCAGCAGCCCGGCAGGTTTTGGCGGGGAGCTGTTTTTT.